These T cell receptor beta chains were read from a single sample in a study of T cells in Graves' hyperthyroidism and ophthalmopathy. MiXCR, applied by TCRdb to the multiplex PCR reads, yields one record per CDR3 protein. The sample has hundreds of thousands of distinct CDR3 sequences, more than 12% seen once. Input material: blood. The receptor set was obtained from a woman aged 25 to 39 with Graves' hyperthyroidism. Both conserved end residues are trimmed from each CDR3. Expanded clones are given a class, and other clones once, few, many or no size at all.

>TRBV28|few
ASSLPGAGLTEAF
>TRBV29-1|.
SVQPPAGVTDTQY
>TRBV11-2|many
ASSLWTANEQF
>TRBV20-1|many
SARDSRSSYEQY
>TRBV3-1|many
ASSQISIHEQY
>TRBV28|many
ASSLIVTEAF
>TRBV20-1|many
SARDDWTSGYTDTQY
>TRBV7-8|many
ASSLPFARQNEQY
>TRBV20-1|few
SACGRVVIDTQY
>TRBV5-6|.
ASSLRRLALTYERY
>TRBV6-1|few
ASSFTSILGDTQY
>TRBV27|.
ASSFVAANTGELF
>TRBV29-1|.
SVRLAREQKGGSYEQY
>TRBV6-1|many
ASREHYEQY
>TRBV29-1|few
SSSRTSGSNEQF
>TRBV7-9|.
ATPKGTGGDTGELF